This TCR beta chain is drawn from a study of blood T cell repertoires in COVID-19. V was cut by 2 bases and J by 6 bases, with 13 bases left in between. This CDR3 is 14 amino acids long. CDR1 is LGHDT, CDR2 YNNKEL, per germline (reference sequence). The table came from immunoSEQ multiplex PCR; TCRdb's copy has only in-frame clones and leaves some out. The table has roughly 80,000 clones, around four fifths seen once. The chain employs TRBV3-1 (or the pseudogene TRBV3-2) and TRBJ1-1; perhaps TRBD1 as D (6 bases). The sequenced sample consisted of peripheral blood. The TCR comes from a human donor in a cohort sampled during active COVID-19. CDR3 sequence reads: CASSQLTGRAEAFF. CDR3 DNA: TGTGCCAGCAGCCAACTCACAGGGAGGGCTGAAGCTTTCTTT.